What follows is one T cell receptor beta chain and its context. These data belong to a study of identical twins. The CDR3 covers 14 residues. V lost 0 bases and J 4 bases, leaving 7 bases between the germline ends. MiXCR, applied by TCRdb to the 5' RACE reads, yields one record per CDR3 protein. The sample consists of around 650,000 distinct CDR3 sequences, under 8.5% of them appearing once. The same sample was also used in a study of yellow fever vaccine responses in identical twins.

The clonotype originates from a woman between 18 and 30 years old in good health. The rearrangement uses TRBV12-3 or TRBV12-4 and TRBJ1-3; D perhaps matches TRBD1 (5 bases). The sequenced sample consisted of PBMCs. CDR3 protein: CASSLARDGNTIYF. In DNA form, the CDR3 reads TGTGCCAGCAGTTTAGCCAGGGACGGAAACACCATATATTTT.